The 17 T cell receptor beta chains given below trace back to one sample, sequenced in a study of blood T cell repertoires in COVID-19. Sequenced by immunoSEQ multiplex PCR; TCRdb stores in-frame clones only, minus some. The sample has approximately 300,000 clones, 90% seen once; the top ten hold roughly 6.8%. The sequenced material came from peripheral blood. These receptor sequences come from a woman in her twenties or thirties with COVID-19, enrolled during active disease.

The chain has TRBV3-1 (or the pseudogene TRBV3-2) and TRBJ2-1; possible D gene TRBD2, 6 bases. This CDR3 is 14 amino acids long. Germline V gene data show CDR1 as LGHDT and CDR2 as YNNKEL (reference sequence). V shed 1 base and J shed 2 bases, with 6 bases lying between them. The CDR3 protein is CASSQGLAYNEQFF. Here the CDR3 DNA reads TGTGCCAGCAGCCAAGGACTAGCCTACAATGAGCAGTTCTTC.

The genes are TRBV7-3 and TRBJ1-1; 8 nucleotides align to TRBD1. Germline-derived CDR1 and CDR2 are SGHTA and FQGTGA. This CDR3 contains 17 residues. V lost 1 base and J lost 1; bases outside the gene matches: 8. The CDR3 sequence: CASSLIGTGASNTEAFF. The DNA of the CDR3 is TGTGCCAGCAGCTTAATAGGGACAGGCGCATCGAACACTGAAGCTTTCTTT.

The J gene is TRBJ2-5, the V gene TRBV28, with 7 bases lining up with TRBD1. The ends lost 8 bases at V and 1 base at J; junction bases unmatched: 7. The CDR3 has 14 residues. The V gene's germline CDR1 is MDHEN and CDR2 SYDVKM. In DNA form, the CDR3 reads TGTGCCAGCGGCAAGGGACAGTTCCAAGAGACCCAGTACTTC. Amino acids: CASGKGQFQETQYF.

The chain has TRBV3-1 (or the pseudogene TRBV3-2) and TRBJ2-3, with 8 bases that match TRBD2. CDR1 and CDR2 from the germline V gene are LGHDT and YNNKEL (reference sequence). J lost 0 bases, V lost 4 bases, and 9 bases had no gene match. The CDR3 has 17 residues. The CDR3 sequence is CASSLLGLGSSTDTQYF. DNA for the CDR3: TGTGCCAGCAGCCTTCTGGGACTAGGGTCTAGCACAGATACGCAGTATTTT.

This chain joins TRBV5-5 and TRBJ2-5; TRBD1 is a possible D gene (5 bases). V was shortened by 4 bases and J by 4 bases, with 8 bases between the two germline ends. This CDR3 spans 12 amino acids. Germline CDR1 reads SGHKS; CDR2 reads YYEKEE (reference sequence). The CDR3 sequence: CASSLQGETQYF. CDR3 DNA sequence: TGTGCCAGCAGCCTCCAGGGAGAGACCCAGTACTTC.

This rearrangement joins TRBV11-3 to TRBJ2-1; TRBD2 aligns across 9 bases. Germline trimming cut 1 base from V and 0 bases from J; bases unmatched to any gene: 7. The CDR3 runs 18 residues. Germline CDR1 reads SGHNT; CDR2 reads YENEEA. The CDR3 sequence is CASSLGLAVSSSYNEQFF. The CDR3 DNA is TGTGCCAGCAGCTTAGGACTAGCGGTTAGCAGCTCCTACAATGAGCAGTTCTTC.

CDR3 coding DNA: TGCGCCAGCAGCCAAATACTAGCGAGCACAGATACGCAGTATTTT. Its protein is CASSQILASTDTQYF. The rearrangement joins TRBV4-1 to TRBJ2-3, with 7 nucleotides matching TRBD2. The V segment lost 2 bases and the J segment 0 bases; nucleotides outside the gene matches: 2. CDR1 is MGHRA and CDR2 is YSYEKL in the germline V gene. There are 15 residues in the CDR3.

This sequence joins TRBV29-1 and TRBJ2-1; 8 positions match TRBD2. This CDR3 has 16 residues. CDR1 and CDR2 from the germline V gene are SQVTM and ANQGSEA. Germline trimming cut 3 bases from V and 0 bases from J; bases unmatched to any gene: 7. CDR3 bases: TGCAGCGTTGACGTTAGCGGGACGAACTCCTACAATGAGCAGTTCTTC. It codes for CSVDVSGTNSYNEQFF.

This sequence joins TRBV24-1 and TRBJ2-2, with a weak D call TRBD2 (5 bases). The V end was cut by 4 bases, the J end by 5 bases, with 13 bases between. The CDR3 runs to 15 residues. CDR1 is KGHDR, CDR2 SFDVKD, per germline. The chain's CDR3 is CATSETTRRTGELFF. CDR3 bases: TGTGCCACCAGTGAGACTACAAGACGGACCGGGGAGCTGTTTTTT.

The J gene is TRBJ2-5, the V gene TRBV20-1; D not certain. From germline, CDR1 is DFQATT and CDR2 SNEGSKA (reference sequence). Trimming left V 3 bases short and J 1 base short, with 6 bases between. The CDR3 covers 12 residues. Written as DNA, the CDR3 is TGCAGTGCTAGTTTCAGCCAAGAGACCCAGTACTTC. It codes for CSASFSQETQYF.

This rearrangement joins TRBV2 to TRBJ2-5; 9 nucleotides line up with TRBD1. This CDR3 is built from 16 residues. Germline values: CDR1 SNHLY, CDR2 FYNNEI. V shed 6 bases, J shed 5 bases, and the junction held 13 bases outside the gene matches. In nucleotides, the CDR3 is TGTGCCAGCAGCGATTCTCGGACAGGGGTTAGGGAGACCCAGTACTTC. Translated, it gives CASSDSRTGVRETQYF.

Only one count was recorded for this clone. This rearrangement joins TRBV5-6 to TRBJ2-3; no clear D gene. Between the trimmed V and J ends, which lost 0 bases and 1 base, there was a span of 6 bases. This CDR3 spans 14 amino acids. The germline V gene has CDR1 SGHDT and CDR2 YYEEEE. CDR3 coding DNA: TGTGCCAGCAGCTTGGCCGCGGGCACAGATACGCAGTATTTT. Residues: CASSLAAGTDTQYF. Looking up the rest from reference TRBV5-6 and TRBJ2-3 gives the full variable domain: DAGVTQSPTHLIKTRGQQVTLRCSPKSGHDTVSWYQQALGQGPQFIFQYYEEEERQRGNFPDRFSGHQFPNYSSELNVNALLLGDSALYLCASSLAAGTDTQYFGPGTRLTVL.

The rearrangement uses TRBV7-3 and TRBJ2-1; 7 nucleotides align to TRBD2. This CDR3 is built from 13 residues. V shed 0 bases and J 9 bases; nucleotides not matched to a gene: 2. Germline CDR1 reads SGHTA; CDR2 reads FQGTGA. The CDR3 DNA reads TGTGCCAGCAGCTTAACCGGGAGGAGTGAGCAGTTCTTC. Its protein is CASSLTGRSEQFF.

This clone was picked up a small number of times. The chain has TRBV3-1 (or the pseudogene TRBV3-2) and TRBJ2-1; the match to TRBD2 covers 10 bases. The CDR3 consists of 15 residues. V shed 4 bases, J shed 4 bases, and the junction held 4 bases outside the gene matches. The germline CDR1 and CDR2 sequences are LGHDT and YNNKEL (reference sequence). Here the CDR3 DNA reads TGTGCCAGCAGCCCACGGACTAGCGGATACAATGAGCAGTTCTTC. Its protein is CASSPRTSGYNEQFF.

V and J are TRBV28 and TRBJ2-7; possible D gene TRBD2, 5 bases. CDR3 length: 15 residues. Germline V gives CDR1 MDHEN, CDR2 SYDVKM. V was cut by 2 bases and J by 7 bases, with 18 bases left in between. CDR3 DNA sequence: TGTGCCAGCAGTTTAAAGGACTTGAACCTGGTAGAGCAGTACTTC. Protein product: CASSLKDLNLVEQYF.

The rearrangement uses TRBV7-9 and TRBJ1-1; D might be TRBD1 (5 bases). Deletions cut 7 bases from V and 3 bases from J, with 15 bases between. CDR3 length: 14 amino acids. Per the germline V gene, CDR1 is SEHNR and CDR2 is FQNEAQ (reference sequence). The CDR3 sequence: CASNLPPGDTEAFF. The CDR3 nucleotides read TGTGCCAGCAACCTACCGCCGGGGGACACTGAAGCTTTCTTT.

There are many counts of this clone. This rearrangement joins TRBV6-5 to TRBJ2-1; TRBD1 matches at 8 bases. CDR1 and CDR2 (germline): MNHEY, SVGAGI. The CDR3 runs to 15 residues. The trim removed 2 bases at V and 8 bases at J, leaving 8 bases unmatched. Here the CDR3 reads CASSYRTGSPDEQFF. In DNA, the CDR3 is TGTGCCAGCAGTTACCGGACAGGGTCCCCAGATGAGCAGTTCTTC.